These 20 T cell receptor beta chains share one sample of origin, sequenced in a study of a mutant IDH1 vaccine in newly diagnosed glioma. Time point: week 11, during vaccination. In the vaccine, a single dose held 300 ug of the mutant IDH1 20-mer peptide, along with topical imiquimod. Antigens of these TCRs are unknown. Assay: immunoSEQ multiplex PCR; the TCRdb copy retains only in-frame clones and omits some. The sample records some 64,000 clones, around 85% being singletons. The specimen was PBMCs, collected from a glioma patient whose treatment included an IDH1 peptide vaccine. These receptors came from a woman aged 45-60 years with glioma.

On this clone: One junction end does not reproduce the germline sequence, and a read error may be involved. The V gene is TRBV9, the J gene TRBJ2-2; D remains ambiguous. The germline V gene has CDR1 SGDLS and CDR2 YYNGEE. The length of the CDR3 is 11 residues. CDR3 coding DNA: TGTGCCAGCCGCAACAACGGGGAGCTGTTTTTT. Its translation is CASRNNGELFF.

The CDR3 DNA reads as TGCGCCAGCAGTGAGGGGAGCTCCTATAATTCACCCCTCCACTTT. Translating gives CASSEGSSYNSPLHF. The rearrangement uses TRBV10-1 and TRBJ1-6; D remains unclear. There are 15 residues in the CDR3. Trimming pared 2 bases from V and 0 bases from J, leaving 5 bases between. The germline V gene encodes CDR1 WNHNN and CDR2 SYGVQD (reference sequence).

The V call is TRBV30, the J call TRBJ2-7; a weak D match, TRBD1 (6 bases). The CDR3 length is 15 residues. Germline CDR1 reads GTSNPN; CDR2 reads SVGIG (reference sequence). The V gene lost 4 bases and the J gene lost 3 bases, with 19 bases spanning the gap. The CDR3, as DNA: TGTGCCTGGAAATTAGGGGGAGACTACTTCTACGAGCAGTACTTC. It codes for CAWKLGGDYFYEQYF.

This CDR3 reads CASSPRGQGSNTGELFF. DNA of the CDR3: TGTGCCAGCTCACCCCGGGGACAGGGATCGAACACCGGGGAGCTGTTTTTT. The chain is built from TRBV18 and TRBJ2-2; TRBD1 matches at 9 bases. Losses at the gene ends were 3 bases for V and 0 bases for J; bases not matched to a gene: 5. Germline V gives CDR1 KGHSH, CDR2 LQKENI. This CDR3 region has 17 residues.

In this sample, this clone turned up once. V usage is TRBV2 and J usage is TRBJ1-1, with TRBD1 matching 10 bases. V trimming: 6 bases; J trimming: 1 base; junction bases outside the gene matches: 5. There are 15 residues in the CDR3. Germline CDR1 and CDR2: SNHLY and FYNNEI. This CDR3 reads CASRGQGIGNTEAFF. The CDR3 DNA sequence: TGTGCCAGCAGGGGACAGGGGATAGGGAACACTGAAGCTTTCTTT.

In its sample, this clone was seen once. The J gene is TRBJ1-6, the V gene TRBV5-6, with a weak D call TRBD1 (5 bases). Trimming took off 1 base at V and 6 bases at J, with 17 bases between the two ends. The CDR3 contains 17 residues. The germline V gene has CDR1 SGHDT and CDR2 YYEEEE. CDR3 sequence reads: CASSLNPSRAGNSPLHF. The CDR3 DNA is TGTGCCAGCAGCTTGAATCCATCCAGGGCAGGTAATTCACCCCTCCACTTT.

The chain has TRBV7-2 and TRBJ1-2, with 7 bases fitting TRBD1. The CDR3 has 13 residues. J lost 8 bases, V lost 5 bases, and 8 bases had no gene match. Germline assignment: CDR1 SGHTA and CDR2 FQGNSA. As DNA, the CDR3 is TGTGCCAGCAGCCAAACAGGGGATGGGGGCTACACCTTC. Its protein is CASSQTGDGGYTF.

V usage is TRBV2 and J usage is TRBJ2-5, with D unclear. Trimming cost V 5 bases and J 4 bases, with 2 bases left between them. Germline V CDR1 and CDR2: SNHLY, FYNNEI. The CDR3 has 10 residues. This CDR3 reads CASSSETQYF. CDR3 sequence (DNA): TGTGCCAGCAGTTCAGAGACCCAGTACTTC.

The genes are TRBV7-6 and TRBJ2-7, with D unresolved. This CDR3 is built from 14 residues. The V and J ends lost 1 base and 5 bases respectively, with 12 bases between them. Per germline, CDR1 SGHVS and CDR2 FNYEAQ. The CDR3 DNA sequence: TGTGCCAGCAGCTTAGGGCTGAGGACCGACGAGCAGTACTTC. Its translation is CASSLGLRTDEQYF.

The J gene is TRBJ2-3, the V gene TRBV29-1, with 9 bases fitting TRBD1. The CDR3 totals 14 residues. The germline CDR1 and CDR2 sequences are SQVTM and ANQGSEA. The J segment lost 0 bases and the V segment lost 6 bases, leaving 4 bases of the junction unmatched. The CDR3 DNA is TGCAGCGTGGCCGGGACAGGGAGCACAGATACGCAGTATTTT. Its protein is CSVAGTGSTDTQYF.

The J gene is TRBJ1-5, the V gene TRBV10-3, with D possibly matching TRBD1 (5 bases). The CDR3 has 13 residues. Germline V gene data show CDR1 as ENHRY and CDR2 as SYGVKD. V was trimmed by 6 bases and J by 4 bases, leaving 10 bases between them. In nucleotides, the CDR3 is TGTGCCATCAGAAACCCAGGGAATCAGCCCCAGCATTTT. Residues: CAIRNPGNQPQHF.

The V call is TRBV7-7, the J call TRBJ2-5; the D gene is possibly TRBD1 (5 bases). Looked up from germline, CDR1 is SSHAT and CDR2 is FNYEAQ (reference sequence). CDR3 length equals 15 residues. Trimming shortened V by 5 bases and J by 3 bases, and 16 bases separated the two germline ends. The CDR3 is CASSPLLGREETQYF. As DNA, the CDR3 is TGTGCCAGCAGCCCCCTTTTGGGCAGGGAAGAGACCCAGTACTTC.

The rearrangement joins TRBV5-6 to TRBJ2-2; the D is unclear. In germline, CDR1 is SGHDT, CDR2 YYEEEE. The CDR3 sequence is 17 residues long. Trimming took 1 base from V and 3 from J, leaving 16 bases between them. CDR3 in amino acids: CASSLLSVQMDTGELFF. The DNA for the CDR3 is TGTGCCAGCAGCTTGTTGTCGGTTCAGATGGACACCGGGGAGCTGTTTTTT.

The chain is built from TRBV7-2 and TRBJ2-3; 9 bases map to TRBD2. The CDR3 runs 16 residues. CDR1 SGHTA and CDR2 FQGNSA come from the germline V gene. V was pared by 4 bases and J by 2 bases, with 7 bases of the junction left unmatched. CDR3: CASSSMTSGFTDTQYF. The CDR3 nucleotides read TGTGCCAGCAGCTCCATGACTAGCGGATTCACAGATACGCAGTATTTT.

V is TRBV4-2 and J is TRBJ1-1, with a possible D match to TRBD1 (5 bases). The CDR3 runs 14 residues. Trimming removed 0 bases from V and 3 bases from J, with 8 bases in between. Germline loops: CDR1 LGHNA, CDR2 YNFKEQ. CDR3 loop: CASSQDAGYTEAFF. The CDR3 region has the DNA TGTGCCAGCAGCCAAGATGCAGGGTACACTGAAGCTTTCTTT.

The chain carries TRBV6-5 and TRBJ2-3; tentatively, D is TRBD1 or TRBD2 (5 bases each). The germline gives CDR1 MNHEY, CDR2 SVGAGI. V was trimmed by 4 bases and J by 2 bases, leaving 10 bases between them. This CDR3 region has 14 residues. The CDR3 reads CASSSGGFTDTQYF. In DNA form, the CDR3 reads TGTGCCAGCAGTTCTGGGGGATTCACAGATACGCAGTATTTT.

CDR3 DNA sequence: TGTGCCAGCAGCCCTAGAGGAGCAACTAATGAAAAACTGTTTTTT. Its translation is CASSPRGATNEKLFF. The J gene is TRBJ1-4, the V gene TRBV11-1; no reliable D call. CDR3 length equals 15 residues. Germline V CDR1 and CDR2: SGHAT, FQDESV (reference sequence). The V and J ends lost 5 bases and 0 bases respectively, with 10 bases between them.

This chain connects TRBV7-2 to TRBJ2-1; 9 nucleotides match TRBD2. V lost 2 bases and J lost 3; bases outside the gene matches: 8. The CDR3 extends over 17 amino acids. CDR1 is SGHTA, CDR2 FQGNSA, per germline. The CDR3 here is CASSLWEAGGRYNEQFF. DNA of the CDR3: TGTGCCAGCAGCTTATGGGAAGCGGGGGGTCGCTACAATGAGCAGTTCTTC.

As for this clone: Compared with germline, one end of the junction differs, possibly owing to a read error. The chain joins TRBV13 to TRBJ2-2; TRBD1 matches at 11 bases. The CDR3 length is 18 residues. Germline loops: CDR1 PRHDT, CDR2 FYEKMQ (reference sequence). The CDR3 region is CASGLERTGGSHAGELFF. DNA of the CDR3: TGTGCCAGCGGCTTAGAAAGGACAGGGGGCTCTCATGCCGGGGAGCTGTTTTTT.

This rearrangement joins TRBV2 to TRBJ1-6; 7 bases are a match to TRBD1. Germline assignment: CDR1 SNHLY and CDR2 FYNNEI. V shed 7 bases and J 1 base; nucleotides not matched to a gene: 7. The CDR3 has 16 residues. DNA of the CDR3: TGTGCCAGCACAACAGGGGATGTGTCCTATAATTCACCCCTCCACTTT. It yields the protein CASTTGDVSYNSPLHF.